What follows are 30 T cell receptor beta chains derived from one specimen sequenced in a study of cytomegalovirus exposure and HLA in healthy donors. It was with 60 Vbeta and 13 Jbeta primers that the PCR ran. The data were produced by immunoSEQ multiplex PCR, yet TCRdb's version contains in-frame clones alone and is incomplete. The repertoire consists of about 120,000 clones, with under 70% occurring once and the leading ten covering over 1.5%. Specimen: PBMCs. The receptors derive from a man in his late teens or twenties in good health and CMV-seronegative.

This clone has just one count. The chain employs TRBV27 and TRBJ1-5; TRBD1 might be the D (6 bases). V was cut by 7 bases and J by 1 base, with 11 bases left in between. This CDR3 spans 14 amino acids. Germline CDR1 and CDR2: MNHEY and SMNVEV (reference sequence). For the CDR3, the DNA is TGTGCCAGCATACCCGACAGGAGCAATCAGCCCCAGCATTTT. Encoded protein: CASIPDRSNQPQHF.

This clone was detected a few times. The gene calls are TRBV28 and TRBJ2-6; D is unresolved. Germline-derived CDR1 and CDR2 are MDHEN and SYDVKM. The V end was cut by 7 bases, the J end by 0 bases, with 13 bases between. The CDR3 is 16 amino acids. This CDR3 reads CASNPSLTSGANVLTF. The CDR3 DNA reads TGTGCCAGCAACCCGAGCCTTACCTCTGGGGCCAACGTCCTGACTTTC.

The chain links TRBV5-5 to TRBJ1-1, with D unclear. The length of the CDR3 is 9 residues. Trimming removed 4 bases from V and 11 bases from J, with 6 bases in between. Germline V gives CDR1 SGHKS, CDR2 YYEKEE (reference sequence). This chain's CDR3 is CASSPGAFF. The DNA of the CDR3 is TGTGCCAGCAGCCCCGGGGCTTTCTTT.

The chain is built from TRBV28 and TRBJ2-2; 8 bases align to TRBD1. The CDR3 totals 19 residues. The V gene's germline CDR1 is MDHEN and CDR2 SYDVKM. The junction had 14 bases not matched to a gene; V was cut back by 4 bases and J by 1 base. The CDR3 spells CASSYDRGPTKLNTGELFF. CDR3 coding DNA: TGTGCCAGCAGTTACGACAGGGGACCTACGAAATTGAACACCGGGGAGCTGTTTTTT.

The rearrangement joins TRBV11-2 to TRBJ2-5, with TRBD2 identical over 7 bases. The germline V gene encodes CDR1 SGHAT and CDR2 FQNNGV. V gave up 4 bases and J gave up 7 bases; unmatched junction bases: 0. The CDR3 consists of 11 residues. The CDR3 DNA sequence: TGTGCCAGCAGCTCGGGAGGGACCCAGTACTTC. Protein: CASSSGGTQYF.

The CDR3 loop reads CASSRSGYGADTQYF. The CDR3 nucleotides read TGTGCCAGCAGCCGGAGCGGCTACGGGGCAGATACGCAGTATTTT. V is TRBV5-4 and J is TRBJ2-3, with a possible D match to TRBD2 (5 bases). The CDR3 is 15 residues long. V lost 4 bases and J 4 bases, leaving 16 bases between the germline ends. The germline V gene encodes CDR1 SGHNT and CDR2 YYREEE (reference sequence).

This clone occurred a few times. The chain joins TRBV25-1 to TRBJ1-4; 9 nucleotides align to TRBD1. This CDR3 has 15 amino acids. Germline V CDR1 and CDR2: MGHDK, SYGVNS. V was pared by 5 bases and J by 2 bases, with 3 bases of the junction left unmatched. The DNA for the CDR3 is TGTGCCAGCAGTCCACAGGGGGCCACTAATGAAAAACTGTTTTTT. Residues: CASSPQGATNEKLFF.

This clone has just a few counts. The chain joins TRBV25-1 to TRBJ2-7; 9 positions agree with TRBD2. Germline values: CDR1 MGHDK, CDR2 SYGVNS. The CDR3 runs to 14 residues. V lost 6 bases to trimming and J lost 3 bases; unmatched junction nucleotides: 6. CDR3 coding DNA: TGTGCCAGCAGGAGTAGCGGGAGTTTCTACGAGCAGTACTTC. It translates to CASRSSGSFYEQYF.

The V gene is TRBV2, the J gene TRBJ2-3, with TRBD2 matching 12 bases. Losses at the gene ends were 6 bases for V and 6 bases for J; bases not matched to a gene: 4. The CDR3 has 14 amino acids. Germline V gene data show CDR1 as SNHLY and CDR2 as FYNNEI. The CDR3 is CASRLAGGLDTQYF. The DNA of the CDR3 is TGTGCCAGCAGACTAGCGGGGGGCCTGGATACGCAGTATTTT.

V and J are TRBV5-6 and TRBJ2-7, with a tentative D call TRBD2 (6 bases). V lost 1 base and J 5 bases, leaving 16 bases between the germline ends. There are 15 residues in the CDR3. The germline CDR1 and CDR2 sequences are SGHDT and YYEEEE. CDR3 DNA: TGTGCCAGCAGCTTGAGGACGGGAGCGTACCACGAGCAGTACTTC. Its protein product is CASSLRTGAYHEQYF.

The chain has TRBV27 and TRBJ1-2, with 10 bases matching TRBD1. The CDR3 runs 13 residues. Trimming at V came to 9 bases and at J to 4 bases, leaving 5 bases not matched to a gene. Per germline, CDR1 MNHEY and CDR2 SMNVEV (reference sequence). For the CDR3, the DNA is TGTGCCAGTGGGACAGGGGACCTCTATGGCTACACCTTC. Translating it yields CASGTGDLYGYTF.

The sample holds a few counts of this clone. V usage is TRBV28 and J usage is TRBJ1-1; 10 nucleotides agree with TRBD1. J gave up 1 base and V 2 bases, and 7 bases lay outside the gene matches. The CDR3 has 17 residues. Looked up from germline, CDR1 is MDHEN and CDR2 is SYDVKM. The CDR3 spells CASSLPRDRGKNTEAFF. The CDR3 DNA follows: TGTGCCAGCAGTTTACCCCGGGACAGGGGAAAGAACACTGAAGCTTTCTTT.

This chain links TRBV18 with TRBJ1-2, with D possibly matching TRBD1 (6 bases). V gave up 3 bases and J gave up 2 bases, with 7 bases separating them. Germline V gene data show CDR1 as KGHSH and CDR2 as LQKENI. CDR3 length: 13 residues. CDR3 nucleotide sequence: TGTGCCAGCTCACCCGGACAGAACTATGGCTACACCTTC. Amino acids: CASSPGQNYGYTF.

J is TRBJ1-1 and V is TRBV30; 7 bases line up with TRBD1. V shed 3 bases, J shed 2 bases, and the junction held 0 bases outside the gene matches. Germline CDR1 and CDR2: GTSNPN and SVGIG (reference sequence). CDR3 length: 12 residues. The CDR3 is CAWRGGNTEAFF. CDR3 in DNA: TGTGCCTGGAGAGGGGGCAACACTGAAGCTTTCTTT.

Here the CDR3 reads CASSYSLDREQYF. Here the CDR3 DNA reads TGTGCCAGCAGTTACTCGTTGGACAGAGAGCAGTACTTC. This chain joins TRBV6-5 and TRBJ2-7, with D perhaps TRBD1 (6 bases). From germline, CDR1 is MNHEY and CDR2 SVGAGI. The V gene lost 0 bases and the J gene lost 7 bases, with 10 bases spanning the gap. The CDR3 extends over 13 amino acids.

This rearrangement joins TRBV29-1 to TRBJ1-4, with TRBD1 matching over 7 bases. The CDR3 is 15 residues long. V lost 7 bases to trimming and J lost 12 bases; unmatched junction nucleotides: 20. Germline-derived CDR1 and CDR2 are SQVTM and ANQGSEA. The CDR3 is CSAAEVAGTARELFF. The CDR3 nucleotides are TGCAGCGCAGCTGAGGTGGCCGGGACAGCGAGAGAACTGTTTTTT.

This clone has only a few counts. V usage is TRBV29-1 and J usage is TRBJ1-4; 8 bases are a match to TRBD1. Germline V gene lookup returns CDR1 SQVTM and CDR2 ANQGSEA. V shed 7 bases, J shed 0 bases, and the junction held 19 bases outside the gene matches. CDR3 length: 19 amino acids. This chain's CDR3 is CSAVGFGTGASPTNEKLFF. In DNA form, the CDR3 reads TGCAGCGCGGTGGGGTTCGGGACAGGAGCCAGTCCAACTAATGAAAAACTGTTTTTT. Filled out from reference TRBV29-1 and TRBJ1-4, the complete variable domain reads SAVISQKPSRDICQRGTSLTIQCQVDSQVTMMFWYRQQPGQSLTLIATANQGSEATYESGFVIDKFPISRPNLTFSTLTVSNMSPEDSSIYLCSAVGFGTGASPTNEKLFFGSGTQLSVL.

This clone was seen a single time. The CDR3 loop is CASSLSGTGRPEAFF. The CDR3 region has the DNA TGCGCCAGCAGCTTGTCCGGGACAGGGAGGCCTGAAGCTTTCTTT. The V gene is TRBV5-1, the J gene TRBJ1-1; 9 bases fit TRBD1. The CDR3 has 15 residues. J lost 6 bases, V lost 1 base, and 7 bases had no gene match. Per germline, CDR1 SGHRS and CDR2 YFSETQ.

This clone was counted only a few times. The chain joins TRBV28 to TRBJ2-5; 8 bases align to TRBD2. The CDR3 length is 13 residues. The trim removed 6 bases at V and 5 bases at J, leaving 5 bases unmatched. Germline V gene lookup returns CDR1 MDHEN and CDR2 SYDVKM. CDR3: CASSGRASETQYF. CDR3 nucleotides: TGTGCCAGCAGCGGGAGGGCCTCGGAGACCCAGTACTTC.

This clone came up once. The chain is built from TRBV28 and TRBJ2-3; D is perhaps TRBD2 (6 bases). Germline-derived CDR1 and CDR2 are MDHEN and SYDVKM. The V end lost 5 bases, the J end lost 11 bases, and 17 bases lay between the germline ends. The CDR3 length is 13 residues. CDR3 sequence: CASSPGTPPLQYF. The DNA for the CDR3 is TGTGCCAGCAGTCCCGGGACTCCCCCCTTGCAGTATTTT.

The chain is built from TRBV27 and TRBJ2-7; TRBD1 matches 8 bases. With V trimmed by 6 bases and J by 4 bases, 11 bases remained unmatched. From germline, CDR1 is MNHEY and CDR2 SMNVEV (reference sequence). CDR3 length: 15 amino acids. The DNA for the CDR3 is TGTGCCAGCAGAGGGGGAGGACAGGGTGAATACGAGCAGTACTTC. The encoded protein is CASRGGGQGEYEQYF.

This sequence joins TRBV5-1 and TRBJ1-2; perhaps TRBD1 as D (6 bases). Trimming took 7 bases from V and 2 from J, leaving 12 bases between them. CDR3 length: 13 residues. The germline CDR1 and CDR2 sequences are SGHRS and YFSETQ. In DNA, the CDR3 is TGCGCCAGCTCAAGCGGACAGAACTATGGCTACACCTTC. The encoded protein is CASSSGQNYGYTF.

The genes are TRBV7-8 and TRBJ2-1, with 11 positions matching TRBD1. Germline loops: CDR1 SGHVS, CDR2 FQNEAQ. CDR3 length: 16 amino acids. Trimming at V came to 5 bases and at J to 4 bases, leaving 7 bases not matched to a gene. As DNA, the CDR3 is TGTGCCAGCAGCAACCCGGGACAGGGGGGATACAATGAGCAGTTCTTC. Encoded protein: CASSNPGQGGYNEQFF.

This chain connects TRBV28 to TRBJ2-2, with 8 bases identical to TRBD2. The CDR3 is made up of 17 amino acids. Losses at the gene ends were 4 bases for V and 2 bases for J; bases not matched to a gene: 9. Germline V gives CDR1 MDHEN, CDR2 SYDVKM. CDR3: CASSSPRAGVNTGELFF. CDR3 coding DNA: TGTGCCAGCAGTTCCCCCCGAGCGGGGGTTAACACCGGGGAGCTGTTTTTT.

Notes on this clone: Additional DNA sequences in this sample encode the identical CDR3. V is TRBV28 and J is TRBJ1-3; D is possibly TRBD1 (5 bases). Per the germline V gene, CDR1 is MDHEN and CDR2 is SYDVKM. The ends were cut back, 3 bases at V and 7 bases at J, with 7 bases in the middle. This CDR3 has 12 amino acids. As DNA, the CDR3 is TGTGCCAGCAGTTTCCGGGGGAACACCATATATTTT. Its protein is CASSFRGNTIYF.

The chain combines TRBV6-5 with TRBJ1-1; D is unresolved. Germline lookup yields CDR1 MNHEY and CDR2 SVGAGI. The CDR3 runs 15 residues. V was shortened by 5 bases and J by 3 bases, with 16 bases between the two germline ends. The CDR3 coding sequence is TGTGCCAGCAGTAGGGCGGGGTCCGGGTACACTGAAGCTTTCTTT. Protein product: CASSRAGSGYTEAFF.

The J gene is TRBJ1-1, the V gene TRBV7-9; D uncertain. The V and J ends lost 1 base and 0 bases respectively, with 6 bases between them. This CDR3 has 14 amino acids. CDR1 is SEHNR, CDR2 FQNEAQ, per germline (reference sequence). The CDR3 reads CASSLDSMNTEAFF. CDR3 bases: TGTGCCAGCAGCTTAGACAGCATGAACACTGAAGCTTTCTTT.

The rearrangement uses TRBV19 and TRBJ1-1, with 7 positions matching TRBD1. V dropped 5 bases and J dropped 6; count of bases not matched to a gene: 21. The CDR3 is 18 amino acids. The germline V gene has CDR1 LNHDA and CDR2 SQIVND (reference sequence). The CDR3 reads CASSPRLGGDTSLSEAFF. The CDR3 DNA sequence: TGTGCCAGTAGTCCTCGATTAGGGGGCGATACCTCGTTGTCTGAAGCTTTCTTT.

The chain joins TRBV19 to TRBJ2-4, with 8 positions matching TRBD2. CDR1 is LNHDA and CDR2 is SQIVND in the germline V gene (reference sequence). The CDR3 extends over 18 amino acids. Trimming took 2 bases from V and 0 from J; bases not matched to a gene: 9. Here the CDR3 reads CASSIRTSLIVAKNIQYF. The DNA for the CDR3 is TGTGCCAGTAGTATAAGGACTAGCCTCATTGTAGCCAAAAACATTCAGTACTTC.

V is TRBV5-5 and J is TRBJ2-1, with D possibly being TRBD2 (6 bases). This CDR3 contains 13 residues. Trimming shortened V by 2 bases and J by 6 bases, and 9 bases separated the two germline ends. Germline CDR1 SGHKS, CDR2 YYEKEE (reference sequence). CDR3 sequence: CASSLGTFNEQFF. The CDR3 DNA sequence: TGTGCCAGCAGCTTAGGGACTTTCAATGAGCAGTTCTTC.